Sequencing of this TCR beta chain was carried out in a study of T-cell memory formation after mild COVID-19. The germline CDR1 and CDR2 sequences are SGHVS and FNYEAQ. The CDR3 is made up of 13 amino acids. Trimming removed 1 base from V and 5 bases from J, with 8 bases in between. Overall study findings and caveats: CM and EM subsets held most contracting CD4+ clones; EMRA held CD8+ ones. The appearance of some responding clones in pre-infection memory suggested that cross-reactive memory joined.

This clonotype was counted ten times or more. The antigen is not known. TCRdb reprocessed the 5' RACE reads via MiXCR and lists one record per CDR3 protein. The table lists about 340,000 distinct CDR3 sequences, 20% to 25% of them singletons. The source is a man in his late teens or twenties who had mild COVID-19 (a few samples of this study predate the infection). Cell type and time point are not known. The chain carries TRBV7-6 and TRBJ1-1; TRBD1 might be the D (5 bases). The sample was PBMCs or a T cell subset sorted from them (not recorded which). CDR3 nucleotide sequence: TGTGCCAGCAGCTTAGATCGGGGGACTGAAGCTTTCTTT. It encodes CASSLDRGTEAFF.